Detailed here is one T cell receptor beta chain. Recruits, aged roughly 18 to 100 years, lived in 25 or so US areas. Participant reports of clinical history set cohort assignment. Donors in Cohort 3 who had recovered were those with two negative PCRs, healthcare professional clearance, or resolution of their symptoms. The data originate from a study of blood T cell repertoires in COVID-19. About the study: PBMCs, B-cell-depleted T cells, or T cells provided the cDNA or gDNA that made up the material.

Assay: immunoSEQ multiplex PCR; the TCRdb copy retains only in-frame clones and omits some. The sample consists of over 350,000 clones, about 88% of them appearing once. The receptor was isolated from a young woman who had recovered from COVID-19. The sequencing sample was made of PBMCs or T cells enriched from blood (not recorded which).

For the CDR3, the DNA is TGTGCCAGCAGCCCCAGACAGGGAACTAATGAAAAACTGTTTTTT. Its protein is CASSPRQGTNEKLFF. The V call is TRBV11-2, the J call TRBJ1-4, with TRBD1 matching over 7 bases. Germline trimming cut 5 bases from V and 1 base from J; bases unmatched to any gene: 4. The CDR3 totals 15 residues. Germline loops: CDR1 SGHAT, CDR2 FQNNGV.